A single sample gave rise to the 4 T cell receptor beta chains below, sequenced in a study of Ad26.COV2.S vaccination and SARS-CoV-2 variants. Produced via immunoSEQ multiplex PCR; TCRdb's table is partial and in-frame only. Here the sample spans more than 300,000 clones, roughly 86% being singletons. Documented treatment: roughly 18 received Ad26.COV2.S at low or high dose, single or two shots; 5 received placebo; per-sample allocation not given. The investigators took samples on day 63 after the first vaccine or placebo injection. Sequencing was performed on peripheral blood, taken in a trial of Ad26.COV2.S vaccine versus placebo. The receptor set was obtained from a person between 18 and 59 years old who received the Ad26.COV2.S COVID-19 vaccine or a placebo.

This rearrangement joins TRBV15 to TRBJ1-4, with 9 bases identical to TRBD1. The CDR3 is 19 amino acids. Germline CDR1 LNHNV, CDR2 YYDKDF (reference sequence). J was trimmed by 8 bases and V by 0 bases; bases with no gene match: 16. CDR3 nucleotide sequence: TGTGCCACCAGCAGAGACCTCAACCTCCGGGACAGGGATAGCGAAAAACTGTTTTTT. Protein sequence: CATSRDLNLRDRDSEKLFF.

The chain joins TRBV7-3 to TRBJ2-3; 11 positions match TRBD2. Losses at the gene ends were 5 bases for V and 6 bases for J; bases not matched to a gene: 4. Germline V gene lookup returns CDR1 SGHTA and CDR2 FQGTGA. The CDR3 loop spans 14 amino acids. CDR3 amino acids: CASSLLAGVDTQYF. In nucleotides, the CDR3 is TGTGCCAGCAGCCTACTAGCGGGGGTGGATACGCAGTATTTT. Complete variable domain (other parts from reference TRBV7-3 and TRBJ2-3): GAGVSQTPSNKVTEKGKYVELRCDPISGHTALYWYRQSLGQGPEFLIYFQGTGAADDSGLPNDRFFAVRPEGSVSTLKIQRTERGDSAVYLCASSLLAGVDTQYFGPGTRLTVL.

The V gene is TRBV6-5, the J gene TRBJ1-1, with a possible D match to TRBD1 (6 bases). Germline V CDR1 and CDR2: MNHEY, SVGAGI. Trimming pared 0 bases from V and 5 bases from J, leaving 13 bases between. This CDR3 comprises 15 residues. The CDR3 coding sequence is TGTGCCAGCAGTTACTCCCGGGGGCGTCGTACTGAAGCTTTCTTT. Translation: CASSYSRGRRTEAFF.

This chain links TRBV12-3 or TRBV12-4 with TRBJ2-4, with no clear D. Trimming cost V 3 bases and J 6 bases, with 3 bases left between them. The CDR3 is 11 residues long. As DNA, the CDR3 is TGTGCCAGCAGTTTCGCAAACATTCAGTACTTC. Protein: CASSFANIQYF.